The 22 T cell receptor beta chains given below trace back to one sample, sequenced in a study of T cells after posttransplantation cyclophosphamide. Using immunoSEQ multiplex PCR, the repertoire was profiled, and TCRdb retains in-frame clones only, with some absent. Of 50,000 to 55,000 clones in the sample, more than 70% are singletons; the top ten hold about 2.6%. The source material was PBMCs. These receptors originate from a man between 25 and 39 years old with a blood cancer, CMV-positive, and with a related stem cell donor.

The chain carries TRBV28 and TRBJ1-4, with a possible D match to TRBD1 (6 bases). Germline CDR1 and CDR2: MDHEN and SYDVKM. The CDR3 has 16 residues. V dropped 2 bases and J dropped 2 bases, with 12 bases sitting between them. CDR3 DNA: TGTGCCAGCAGTTTACGGGGGGCTGGGACTAATGAAAAACTGTTTTTT. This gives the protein CASSLRGAGTNEKLFF.

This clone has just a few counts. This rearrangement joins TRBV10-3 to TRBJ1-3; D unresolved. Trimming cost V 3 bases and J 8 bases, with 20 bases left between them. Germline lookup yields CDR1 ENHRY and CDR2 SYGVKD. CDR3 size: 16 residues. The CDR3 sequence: CAISEYGSTERDTIYF. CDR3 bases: TGTGCCATCAGTGAATACGGGTCAACCGAACGAGACACCATATATTTT.

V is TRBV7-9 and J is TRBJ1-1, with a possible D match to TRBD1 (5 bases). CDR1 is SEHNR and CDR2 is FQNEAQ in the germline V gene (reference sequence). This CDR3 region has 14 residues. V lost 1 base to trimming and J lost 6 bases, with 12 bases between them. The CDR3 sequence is CASSLGGGSSEAFF. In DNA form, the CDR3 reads TGTGCCAGCAGCTTAGGGGGGGGAAGCTCTGAAGCTTTCTTT.

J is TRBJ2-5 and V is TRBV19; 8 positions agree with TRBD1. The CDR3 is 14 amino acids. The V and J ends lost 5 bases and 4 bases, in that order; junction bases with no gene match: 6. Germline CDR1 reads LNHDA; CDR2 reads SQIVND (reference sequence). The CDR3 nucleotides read TGTGCCAGTAGTCCCCAGACAGGGGCAGAGACCCAGTACTTC. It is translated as CASSPQTGAETQYF. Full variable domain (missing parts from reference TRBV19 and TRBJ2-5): DGGITQSPKYLFRKEGQNVTLSCEQNLNHDAMYWYRQDPGQGLRLIYYSQIVNDFQKGDIAEGYSVSREKKESFPLTVTSAQKNPTAFYLCASSPQTGAETQYFGPGTRLLVL.

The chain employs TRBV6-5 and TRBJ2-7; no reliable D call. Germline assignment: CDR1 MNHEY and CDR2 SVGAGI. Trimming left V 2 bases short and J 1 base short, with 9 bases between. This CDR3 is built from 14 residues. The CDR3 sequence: CASSYDGPSYEQYF. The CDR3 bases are TGTGCCAGCAGTTACGATGGGCCTTCCTACGAGCAGTACTTC.

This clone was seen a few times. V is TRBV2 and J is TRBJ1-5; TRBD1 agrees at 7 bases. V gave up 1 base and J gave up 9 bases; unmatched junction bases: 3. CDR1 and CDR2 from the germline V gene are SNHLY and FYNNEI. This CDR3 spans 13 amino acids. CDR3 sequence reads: CASSEGPGGPQHF. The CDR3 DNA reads TGTGCCAGCAGTGAAGGTCCAGGGGGGCCCCAGCATTTT.

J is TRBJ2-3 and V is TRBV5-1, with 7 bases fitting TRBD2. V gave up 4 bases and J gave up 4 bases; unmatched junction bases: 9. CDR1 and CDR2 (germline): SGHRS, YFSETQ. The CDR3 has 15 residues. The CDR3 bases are TGCGCCAGCAGCGTGGGGGAGGGAGCGGCAGATACGCAGTATTTT. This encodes CASSVGEGAADTQYF.

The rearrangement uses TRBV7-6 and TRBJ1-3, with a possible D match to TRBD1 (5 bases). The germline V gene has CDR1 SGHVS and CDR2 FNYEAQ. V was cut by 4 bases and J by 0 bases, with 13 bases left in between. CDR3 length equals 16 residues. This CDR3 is CASSSGLPTSGNTIYF. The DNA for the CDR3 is TGTGCCAGCAGCTCAGGGCTCCCAACCTCTGGAAACACCATATATTTT.

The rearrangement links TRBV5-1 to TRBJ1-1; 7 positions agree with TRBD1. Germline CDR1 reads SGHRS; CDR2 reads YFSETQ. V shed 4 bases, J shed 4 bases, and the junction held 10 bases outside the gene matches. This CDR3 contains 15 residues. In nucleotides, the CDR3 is TGCGCCAGCAGCCCCTCGGGACAGCGAGGCACTGAAGCTTTCTTT. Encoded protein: CASSPSGQRGTEAFF.

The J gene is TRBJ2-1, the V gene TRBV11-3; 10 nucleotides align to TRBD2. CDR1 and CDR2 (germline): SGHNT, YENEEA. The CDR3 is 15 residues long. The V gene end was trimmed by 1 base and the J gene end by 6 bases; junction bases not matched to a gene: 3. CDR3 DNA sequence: TGTGCCAGCAGCTTAGGCGGACTAGCGGTCAATGAGCAGTTCTTC. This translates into CASSLGGLAVNEQFF.

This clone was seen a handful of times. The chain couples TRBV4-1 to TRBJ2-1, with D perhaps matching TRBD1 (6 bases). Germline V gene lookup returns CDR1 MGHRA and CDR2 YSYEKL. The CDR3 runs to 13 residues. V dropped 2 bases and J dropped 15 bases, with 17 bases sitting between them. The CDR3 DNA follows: TGCGCCAGCAGCCAATGGGACACCGAGAGTCCGTTCTTC. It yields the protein CASSQWDTESPFF.

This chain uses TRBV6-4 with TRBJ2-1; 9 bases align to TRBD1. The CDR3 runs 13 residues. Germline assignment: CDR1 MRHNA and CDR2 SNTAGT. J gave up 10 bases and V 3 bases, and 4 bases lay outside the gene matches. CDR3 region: CASSEKDRGEQFF. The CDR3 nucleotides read TGTGCCAGCAGTGAGAAGGACAGGGGAGAGCAGTTCTTC.

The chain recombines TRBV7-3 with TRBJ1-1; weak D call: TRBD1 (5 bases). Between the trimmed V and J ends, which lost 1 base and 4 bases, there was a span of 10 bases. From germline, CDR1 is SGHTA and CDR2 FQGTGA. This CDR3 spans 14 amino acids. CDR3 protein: CASSLRGGVTEAFF. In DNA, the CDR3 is TGTGCCAGCAGCTTAAGGGGAGGGGTCACTGAAGCTTTCTTT.

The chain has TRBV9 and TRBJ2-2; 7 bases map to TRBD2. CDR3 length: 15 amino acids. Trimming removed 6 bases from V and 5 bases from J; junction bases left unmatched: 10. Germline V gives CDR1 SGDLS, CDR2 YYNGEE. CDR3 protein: CASMNAGAVTGELFF. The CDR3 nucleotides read TGTGCCAGCATGAACGCGGGAGCGGTAACCGGGGAGCTGTTTTTT.

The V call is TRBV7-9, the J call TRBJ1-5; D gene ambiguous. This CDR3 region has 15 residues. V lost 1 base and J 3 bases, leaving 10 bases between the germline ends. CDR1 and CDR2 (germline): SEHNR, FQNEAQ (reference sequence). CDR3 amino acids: CASSLGPHTNQPQHF. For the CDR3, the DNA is TGTGCCAGCAGCTTAGGTCCACATACCAATCAGCCCCAGCATTTT.

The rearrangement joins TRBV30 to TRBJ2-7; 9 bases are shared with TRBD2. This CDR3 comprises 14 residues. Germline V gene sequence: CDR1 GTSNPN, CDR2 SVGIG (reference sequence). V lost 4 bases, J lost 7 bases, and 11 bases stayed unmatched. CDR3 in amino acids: CAWTGASGAPEQYF. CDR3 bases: TGTGCCTGGACTGGGGCTAGCGGGGCACCTGAGCAGTACTTC.

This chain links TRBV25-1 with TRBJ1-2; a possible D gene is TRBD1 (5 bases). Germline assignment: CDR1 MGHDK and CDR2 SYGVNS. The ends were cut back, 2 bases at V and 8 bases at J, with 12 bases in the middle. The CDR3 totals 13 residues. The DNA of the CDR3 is TGTGCCAGCAGTGAAAGGGGAATTAAGGGCTACACCTTC. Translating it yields CASSERGIKGYTF.

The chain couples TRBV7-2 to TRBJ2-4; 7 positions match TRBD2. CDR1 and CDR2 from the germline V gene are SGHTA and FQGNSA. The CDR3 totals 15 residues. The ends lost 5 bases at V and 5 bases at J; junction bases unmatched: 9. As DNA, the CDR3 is TGTGCCAGCAGCGCCTATAGCGGGCGGCAAAACATTCAGTACTTC. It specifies CASSAYSGRQNIQYF.

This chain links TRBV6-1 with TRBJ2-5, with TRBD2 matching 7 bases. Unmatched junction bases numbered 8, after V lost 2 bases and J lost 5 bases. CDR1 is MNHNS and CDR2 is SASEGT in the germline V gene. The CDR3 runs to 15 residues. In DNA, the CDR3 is TGTGCCAGCAGTGAATTCCCAGGGACTATTGAGACCCAGTACTTC. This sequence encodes CASSEFPGTIETQYF.

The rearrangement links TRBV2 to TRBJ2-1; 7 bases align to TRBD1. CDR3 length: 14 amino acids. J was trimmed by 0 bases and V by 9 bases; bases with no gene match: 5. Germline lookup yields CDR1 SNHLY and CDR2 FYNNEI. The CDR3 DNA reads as TGTGCCAGTAGAAACAGGGGCTCCTACAATGAGCAGTTCTTC. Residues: CASRNRGSYNEQFF. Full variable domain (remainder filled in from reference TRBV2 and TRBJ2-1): EPEVTQTPSHQVTQMGQEVILRCVPISNHLYFYWYRQILGQKVEFLVSFYNNEISEKSEIFDDQFSVERPDGSNFTLKIRSTKLEDSAMYFCASRNRGSYNEQFFGPGTRLTVL.

The CDR3 loop is CAISEPGLGYEQYF. Written as DNA, the CDR3 is TGTGCCATCAGTGAGCCGGGACTCGGATACGAGCAGTACTTC. The V and J genes are TRBV10-3 and TRBJ2-7, with D perhaps TRBD2 (6 bases). Trimming shortened V by 2 bases and J by 4 bases, and 12 bases separated the two germline ends. The CDR3 contains 14 residues. The germline CDR1 and CDR2 sequences are ENHRY and SYGVKD.

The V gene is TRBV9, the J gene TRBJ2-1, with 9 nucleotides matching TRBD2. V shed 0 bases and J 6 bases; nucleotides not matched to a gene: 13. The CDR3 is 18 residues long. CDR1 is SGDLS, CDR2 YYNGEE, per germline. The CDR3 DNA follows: TGTGCCAGCAGCGTAGCATACCTAGCGGGAATTGATAGCAATGAGCAGTTCTTC. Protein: CASSVAYLAGIDSNEQFF.